These 24 T cell receptor beta chains were sequenced from one sample in a study of OX40 agonist ivuxolimab in advanced cancers. The repertoire was sequenced with immunoSEQ multiplex PCR; TCRdb's copy has only in-frame clones and lacks some. The sample yields about 64,000 clones, 70% to 90% seen once. This material consisted of CD4+ or CD8+ T cells sorted from blood, taken in a trial of the OX40 agonist ivuxolimab. All receptors derive from an adult with an advanced solid tumor such as melanoma, head and neck, liver or kidney cancer.

The V and J genes are TRBV5-4 and TRBJ2-1; TRBD2 aligns across 7 bases. Unmatched junction bases numbered 11, after V lost 6 bases and J lost 2 bases. The germline CDR1 and CDR2 sequences are SGHNT and YYREEE (reference sequence). This CDR3 has 16 amino acids. This chain's CDR3 is CASTMGGTGAYNEQFF. The CDR3 coding sequence is TGTGCCAGCACTATGGGAGGGACTGGCGCCTACAATGAGCAGTTCTTC.

V is TRBV19 and J is TRBJ1-2; D gene uncertain. Germline-derived CDR1 and CDR2 are LNHDA and SQIVND (reference sequence). CDR3 length equals 13 residues. Trimming left V 5 bases short and J 4 bases short, with 11 bases between. The CDR3 DNA reads as TGTGCCAGTAGTCCCGATACCGCCTATGGCTACACCTTC. Protein product: CASSPDTAYGYTF.

The CDR3 DNA reads TGCGCCAGCAGCCAAGGGGTACGGAAGGAAGAGACCCAGTACTTC. This sequence encodes CASSQGVRKEETQYF. The chain joins TRBV4-3 to TRBJ2-5; D is ambiguous. The CDR3 runs 15 residues. The germline CDR1 and CDR2 sequences are LGHNA and YSLEER. The ends were cut back, 1 base at V and 3 bases at J, with 12 bases in the middle.

V and J are TRBV11-1 and TRBJ1-1; D is unresolved. The CDR3 is made up of 14 amino acids. CDR1 and CDR2 from the germline V gene are SGHAT and FQDESV (reference sequence). V lost 5 bases and J 5 bases, leaving 15 bases between the germline ends. CDR3 sequence: CASSPVREGTEAFF. CDR3 in DNA: TGTGCCAGCAGCCCCGTAAGAGAAGGGACTGAAGCTTTCTTT.

The CDR3: CASRPRGLQNSPLHF. CDR3 bases: TGTGCCAGTAGACCCCGGGGCCTGCAGAATTCACCCCTCCACTTT. V is TRBV19 and J is TRBJ1-6; D is possibly TRBD1 (5 bases). The CDR3 covers 15 residues. Germline V gene data show CDR1 as LNHDA and CDR2 as SQIVND (reference sequence). Trimming pared 6 bases from V and 7 bases from J, leaving 16 bases between.

This chain joins TRBV6-5 and TRBJ2-1; TRBD2 aligns across 7 bases. After removal of 10 bases from V and 5 bases from J, the junction contained 11 bases not matched to a gene. The CDR3 contains 14 residues. Germline V gives CDR1 MNHEY, CDR2 SVGAGI. CDR3 bases: TGTGCCACCACGTCGCTAGCGGCCCACAATGAGCAGTTCTTC. Translation gives CATTSLAAHNEQFF.

This clone showed up just a few times. The rearrangement links TRBV2 to TRBJ1-5, with D possibly matching TRBD1 (5 bases). The CDR3 consists of 15 residues. The V and J ends lost 2 bases and 2 bases respectively, with 10 bases between them. Germline CDR1 SNHLY, CDR2 FYNNEI. The CDR3 here is CASSEKGLRNQPQHF. The CDR3 DNA sequence: TGTGCCAGCAGTGAAAAGGGGCTGCGCAATCAGCCCCAGCATTTT.

The chain is built from TRBV19 and TRBJ2-1; D might be TRBD2 (6 bases). Germline assignment: CDR1 LNHDA and CDR2 SQIVND (reference sequence). Trimming took off 7 bases at V and 8 bases at J, with 15 bases between the two ends. This CDR3 is built from 13 residues. The CDR3 loop is CASTGDIKDEQFF. DNA of the CDR3: TGTGCCAGTACGGGAGACATAAAGGATGAGCAGTTCTTC.

The rearrangement uses TRBV28 and TRBJ2-3; unclear D gene. V dropped 7 bases and J dropped 0 bases, with 11 bases sitting between them. Per germline, CDR1 MDHEN and CDR2 SYDVKM. The CDR3 totals 14 residues. The CDR3 sequence is CASKKGGSTDTQYF. The CDR3 coding sequence is TGTGCCAGCAAAAAGGGCGGCAGCACAGATACGCAGTATTTT.

CDR3 DNA sequence: TGTGCCAGCAGCTTAGAGCTGCCTCCCCGCGACATTCAGTACTTC. Translated: CASSLELPPRDIQYF. V usage is TRBV7-2 and J usage is TRBJ2-4; no clear D. V shed 1 base and J shed 8 bases, with 15 bases lying between them. CDR1 and CDR2 (germline): SGHTA, FQGNSA. The CDR3 extends over 15 amino acids. The full variable domain, completed using reference TRBV7-2 and TRBJ2-4, is GAGVSQSPSNKVTEKGKDVELRCDPISGHTALYWYRQSLGQGLEFLIYFQGNSAPDKSGLPSDRFSAERTGGSVSTLTIQRTQQEDSAVYLCASSLELPPRDIQYFGAGTRLSVL.

This clone was found a few times. The chain has TRBV7-2 and TRBJ1-1, with 9 positions matching TRBD1. V lost 6 bases and J lost 5; bases outside the gene matches: 4. This CDR3 is built from 13 residues. Germline loops: CDR1 SGHTA, CDR2 FQGNSA. The CDR3 loop reads CASRGQGRTEAFF. CDR3 bases: TGTGCCAGCAGGGGACAGGGCCGGACTGAAGCTTTCTTT.

This chain uses TRBV6-5 with TRBJ2-7, with D perhaps being TRBD1 or TRBD2 (5 bases each). CDR1 and CDR2 (germline): MNHEY, SVGAGI. The ends were cut back, 6 bases at V and 2 bases at J, with 14 bases in the middle. The CDR3 runs 14 residues. The CDR3 here is CASRARDGPYEQYF. The DNA of the CDR3 is TGTGCCAGCAGAGCCAGGGACGGGCCCTACGAGCAGTACTTC.

The chain uses TRBV2 and TRBJ1-2, with 8 bases lining up with TRBD1. The germline gives CDR1 SNHLY, CDR2 FYNNEI. V shed 8 bases and J 7 bases; nucleotides not matched to a gene: 18. This CDR3 comprises 16 residues. The CDR3 nucleotides are TGTGCCAGCCTTTTTCAACGGACAGGGATTTGGAGTGGCTACACCTTC. Its protein product is CASLFQRTGIWSGYTF. Filled out from reference TRBV2 and TRBJ1-2, the complete variable domain reads EPEVTQTPSHQVTQMGQEVILRCVPISNHLYFYWYRQILGQKVEFLVSFYNNEISEKSEIFDDQFSVERPDGSNFTLKIRSTKLEDSAMYFCASLFQRTGIWSGYTFGSGTRLTVV.

V usage is TRBV2 and J usage is TRBJ2-2, with TRBD2 matching 8 bases. Trimming took 2 bases from V and 4 from J; bases not matched to a gene: 6. The CDR3 contains 16 residues. Germline CDR1 is SNHLY and CDR2 is FYNNEI. CDR3 residues: CASSELGRGVTGELFF. The DNA of the CDR3 is TGTGCCAGCAGTGAACTCGGGAGGGGGGTCACCGGGGAGCTGTTTTTT.

This chain links TRBV6-5 with TRBJ2-7, with 9 nucleotides matching TRBD2. The CDR3 is made up of 14 amino acids. The junction had 14 bases not matched to a gene; V was cut back by 10 bases and J by 7 bases. Germline V CDR1 and CDR2: MNHEY, SVGAGI. The CDR3 loop reads CATKEAGGPGEQYF. For the CDR3, the DNA is TGTGCCACTAAAGAGGCGGGAGGGCCCGGGGAGCAGTACTTC.

A note on this clone: The junction departs from germline at one end; a sequencing error may be responsible. This chain connects TRBV7-7 to TRBJ2-5, with 8 bases fitting TRBD2. Germline CDR1 reads SSHAT; CDR2 reads FNYEAQ (reference sequence). The CDR3 loop spans 14 amino acids. CDR3 sequence (DNA): TGTGCTAGCAGCCCCGGGAGGGGCGTTGAGACCCAGTACTTC. This codes for CASSPGRGVETQYF.

This clone was detected a few times. This chain uses TRBV28 with TRBJ1-3, with D hard to call. The germline CDR1 and CDR2 sequences are MDHEN and SYDVKM. Trimming took 6 bases from V and 0 from J, leaving 9 bases between them. This CDR3 region has 14 residues. The CDR3 region has the DNA TGTGCCAGCAGACCGGACCTCTCTGGAAACACCATATATTTT. Translating gives CASRPDLSGNTIYF.

The chain uses TRBV11-2 and TRBJ1-1, with D unresolved. The V end was cut by 3 bases, the J end by 6 bases, with 17 bases between. The CDR3 spans 15 residues. The germline V gene has CDR1 SGHAT and CDR2 FQNNGV. Here the CDR3 DNA reads TGTGCCAGCAGCTTGAGCACACCCATTCCCCCTGAAGCTTTCTTT. Amino acid sequence: CASSLSTPIPPEAFF.

The chain combines TRBV7-2 with TRBJ2-5; 9 positions agree with TRBD2. The tail of the sequence fits TRBJ2-7 better, so the J call may be wrong. The germline V gene has CDR1 SGHTA and CDR2 FQGNSA. This CDR3 has 16 amino acids. The CDR3 sequence is CASREWAGGRNYEQYF. CDR3 DNA: TGTGCCAGCAGAGAATGGGCGGGAGGGCGAAACTACGAGCAGTACTTC.

This clone was observed a handful of times. As DNA, the CDR3 is TGTGCCACCGAGGGTTCAGGACAGGGGTCCTACGAGCAGTACTTC. It is translated as CATEGSGQGSYEQYF. The V gene is TRBV19, the J gene TRBJ2-7, with 9 bases identical to TRBD1. This CDR3 comprises 15 residues. The germline CDR1 and CDR2 sequences are LNHDA and SQIVND (reference sequence). J was trimmed by 1 base and V by 10 bases; bases with no gene match: 11.

The V call is TRBV30, the J call TRBJ1-4; D perhaps matches TRBD1 (6 bases). The CDR3 runs to 14 residues. Germline V lookup: CDR1 GTSNPN, CDR2 SVGIG (reference sequence). V lost 4 bases and J lost 5, with 14 bases in between. This CDR3 reads CAWTLRGYNEKLFF. The CDR3 region has the DNA TGTGCCTGGACCCTCAGGGGTTACAATGAAAAACTGTTTTTT.

The V and J genes are TRBV2 and TRBJ1-5; 8 nucleotides agree with TRBD1. Germline-derived CDR1 and CDR2 are SNHLY and FYNNEI. J lost 0 bases, V lost 6 bases, and 13 bases had no gene match. This CDR3 contains 18 residues. This chain's CDR3 is CASSRRQGTQISNQPQHF. The CDR3 nucleotides are TGTGCCAGCAGCCGGAGACAGGGGACACAAATTAGCAATCAGCCCCAGCATTTT.

The V and J genes are TRBV4-3 and TRBJ2-1, with TRBD2 matching 11 bases. CDR1 and CDR2 from the germline V gene are LGHNA and YSLEER. The CDR3 loop spans 15 amino acids. V lost 6 bases, J lost 5 bases, and 6 bases stayed unmatched. The CDR3: CASRLSGRVHNEQFF. The CDR3 DNA reads TGCGCCAGCAGACTTAGCGGGAGGGTCCACAATGAGCAGTTCTTC.

The rearrangement links TRBV6-5 to TRBJ1-2; 10 bases align to TRBD1. V shed 6 bases and J 7 bases; nucleotides not matched to a gene: 11. The CDR3 has 15 residues. Germline V gene sequence: CDR1 MNHEY, CDR2 SVGAGI. The CDR3 DNA reads as TGTGCCAGCAGCCGATTCGGGACAGGGGCTAGTGGCTACACCTTC. Translated: CASSRFGTGASGYTF.